A selection of T cell receptor beta chains follows, all from one sample in a study of T-cell memory formation after mild COVID-19. TCRdb fed the 5' RACE reads into MiXCR, producing one record per CDR3 protein. The sample includes roughly 310,000 distinct CDR3 sequences, around a sixth of them seen just once. Sequencing input: PBMCs or a T cell subset sorted from them (not recorded which). The receptors derive from a man younger than 30 who had mild COVID-19 (a few samples of this study predate the infection). Cell type and time point are not known. Both conserved end residues are part of each CDR3. The D gene is left open where the match is weak. Expanded clones are given a class, and other clones once, few, many or no size at all.

size	J	V	D	DNA	CDR3
few	TRBJ2-5	TRBV11-2	NA	TGTGCCAGCAGCTTAGGAGGGTGGGGACAAGAGACCCAGTACTTC	CASSLGGWGQETQYF
few	TRBJ1-2	TRBV2	NA	TGTGCCAGCAGGGGGGACATCTATGGCTACACCTTC	CASRGDIYGYTF
NA	TRBJ1-1	TRBV6-5	NA	TGTGCCAGCAGTTACTCTGTGGCCCTTGGGGGCGCGGCTTTCTTT	CASSYSVALGGAAFF
NA	TRBJ1-6	TRBV3-1	NA	TGTGCCAGCAGCCAGGTGGAGGGGTATGGTAATTCACCCCTCCACTTT	CASSQVEGYGNSPLHF
NA	TRBJ2-3	TRBV7-9	TRBD2	TGTGCCAGCAGCGACCCGACTAGCGGTAGCACAGATACGCAGTATTTT	CASSDPTSGSTDTQYF
NA	TRBJ2-2	TRBV4-1	TRBD1	TGCGCCAGCAGCCGGTCAGGGGGTGACACCGGGGAGCTGTTTTTT	CASSRSGGDTGELFF
NA	TRBJ1-2	TRBV6-5	NA	TGTGCCAGCATGGGGGGGAGTAACTATGGCTACACCTTC	CASMGGSNYGYTF
NA	TRBJ1-2	TRBV6-4	NA	TGTGCCAGCAGTGAGGACAGTAAGAGTGGCTACACCTTC	CASSEDSKSGYTF
NA	TRBJ1-1	TRBV27	TRBD1	TGTGCCAGCAGTTTATCGCTAGACAGGGAGACAGCTTTCTTT	CASSLSLDRETAFF
many	TRBJ2-7	TRBV7-9	TRBD1	TGTGCCAGCAGCTCATGGACAGGTTCCTACGAGCAGTACTTC	CASSSWTGSYEQYF
few	TRBJ2-7	TRBV7-2	TRBD1	TGTGCCAGCAGCTTCCCGGACAGGGGAAGGTTCGAGCAGTACTTC	CASSFPDRGRFEQYF
many	TRBJ1-2	TRBV7-9	TRBD1	TGTGCCAGCAGCTTAGGGGACAGGGGGAGATCTGGCTACACCTTC	CASSLGDRGRSGYTF
NA	TRBJ1-1	TRBV4-1	NA	TGCGCCAGCAGCCAAGATTTCATGCACACTGAAGCTTTCTTT	CASSQDFMHTEAFF
NA	TRBJ2-4	TRBV7-2	NA	TGTGCCAGCAGCTTAGTCTCTACCGAGAACATTCAGTACTTC	CASSLVSTENIQYF
few	TRBJ2-5	TRBV7-2	NA	TGTGCCAGCAGCTTAATGAGCGGAGAGACCCAGTACTTC	CASSLMSGETQYF
NA	TRBJ2-2	TRBV2	NA	TGTGCCAGCAGTGTAGACAGGAACACCGGGGAGCTGTTTTTT	CASSVDRNTGELFF
NA	TRBJ1-2	TRBV2	NA	TGTGCCAGCAGCATGGACGGCCCCAAAGGGGGCTACACCTTC	CASSMDGPKGGYTF
many	TRBJ1-6	TRBV5-1	NA	TGCGCCAGCAGCTTGACGGGGGGCTCCTATAATTCACCCCTCCACTTT	CASSLTGGSYNSPLHF
NA	TRBJ2-3	TRBV11-2	NA	TGTGCCAGCAGCTTAGTGGGGGCCCTCACAGATACGCAGTATTTT	CASSLVGALTDTQYF
few	TRBJ2-3	TRBV3-1	NA	TGTGCCAGCAACCGGGGCACAGATACGCAGTATTTT	CASNRGTDTQYF
many	TRBJ2-1	TRBV7-6	NA	TGTGCCAGCAGCTCACCAGGGTCGGGGAGCAATGAGCAGTTCTTC	CASSSPGSGSNEQFF
few	TRBJ1-1	TRBV5-6	NA	TGTGCCAGCAGCTTGACAGGTCAAGGGTTCACCGAAGCTTTCTTT	CASSLTGQGFTEAFF
NA	TRBJ1-2	TRBV6-6	TRBD1	TGTGCCAGCAGTGACCGCCGGACAGGTTTGGGTGGCTACACCTTC	CASSDRRTGLGGYTF
NA	TRBJ2-3	TRBV7-6	TRBD2	TGTGCCAGCAGCCACCCGTCCGGGACTAGCGGGATCACAGATACGCAGTATTTT	CASSHPSGTSGITDTQYF
once	TRBJ2-5	TRBV20-1	NA	TGCAGTGCTAGGGCCCCGGGCGCCGGGGCCCAGTACTTC	CSARAPGAGAQYF
few	TRBJ1-2	TRBV2	NA	TGTGCCAGCAGCGTGGGTAGGATTACTAACTATGGCTACACCTTC	CASSVGRITNYGYTF
few	TRBJ1-4	TRBV6-5	NA	TGTGCCAGCAGTCCTTGGGGGGGTGCAACTAATGAAAAACTGTTTTTT	CASSPWGGATNEKLFF
few	TRBJ1-1	TRBV6-5	TRBD1	TGTGCCAGCAGTTACCCTACAGGGGGGGGAGGGACTGAAGCTTTCTTT	CASSYPTGGGGTEAFF
few	TRBJ2-2	TRBV7-2	TRBD2	TGTGCCAGCAGCTTCCAAGCGGGGGGCACCGGGGAGCTGTTTTTT	CASSFQAGGTGELFF
few	TRBJ1-1	TRBV15	NA	TGTGCCACCTACTCAGCACATAATACTGAAGCTTTCTTT	CATYSAHNTEAFF
few	TRBJ2-5	TRBV15	TRBD2	TGTGCCACCAGCAGGGGGTGGGACTACGAGACCCAGTACTTC	CATSRGWDYETQYF
many	TRBJ1-1	TRBV7-2	NA	TGTGCCAGCAGCATGGATCCCGGGAACACTGAAGCTTTCTTT	CASSMDPGNTEAFF
many	TRBJ1-2	TRBV7-2	NA	TGTGCCAGCAGCTGGGGGATCGGAAAAGGCTACACCTTC	CASSWGIGKGYTF
NA	TRBJ2-5	TRBV6-5	TRBD2	TGTGCCAGCAGCATCGGGACTAGCGGGGGGGGAGAGACCCAGTACTTC	CASSIGTSGGGETQYF
NA	TRBJ2-1	TRBV6-5	NA	TGTGCCAGCAGTTACGGATTGGGCAGGGTGGTGGACAATGAGCAGTTCTTC	CASSYGLGRVVDNEQFF
NA	TRBJ1-1	TRBV6-2/TRBV6-3	NA	TGTGCCAGCAGCAGACTACAAGGCACTGAAGCTTTCTTT	CASSRLQGTEAFF
NA	TRBJ2-5	TRBV6-5	NA	TGTGCCAGCAGCCACCCAGAGGGGCGGCGAGAGACCCAGTACTTC	CASSHPEGRRETQYF
few	TRBJ2-1	TRBV11-2	TRBD2	TGTGCCAGCAGCCTCCGACTAGCGGGGGGCATTTTACACAATGAGCAGTTCTTC	CASSLRLAGGILHNEQFF
NA	TRBJ1-1	TRBV10-2	NA	TGCGCCAGCAGTGAGGTTTTGGGCAGGGGTGGGACTGAAGCTTTCTTT	CASSEVLGRGGTEAFF
many	TRBJ2-1	TRBV6-5	TRBD1	TGTGCCAGCAGTGCCCCAGGGGGCGGTGAGCAGTTCTTC	CASSAPGGGEQFF
many	TRBJ2-2	TRBV15	NA	TGTGCCACCAGCAGAGATACTTCCACCGGGGAGCTGTTTTTT	CATSRDTSTGELFF
NA	TRBJ1-3	TRBV7-2	NA	TGTGCCAGCAGCTTCCCCACCTTCTCTGGAAACACCATATATTTT	CASSFPTFSGNTIYF
few	TRBJ2-1	TRBV29-1	NA	TGCAGCGTTGCTAGACCCAACAATGAGCAGTTCTTC	CSVARPNNEQFF
many	TRBJ2-2	TRBV6-6	TRBD2	TGTGCCAGCAGTTATACTGGACTAGCTATTCCCGGGGAGCTGTTTTTT	CASSYTGLAIPGELFF
NA	TRBJ1-4	TRBV7-2	TRBD1	TGTGCCAGCACCCGCTATGGAGGGGGCAGGTTTGAAAAACTGTTTTTT	CASTRYGGGRFEKLFF
NA	TRBJ2-2	TRBV4-2	TRBD2	TGTGCCAGCAGCCAGGGCCATAGCGGGGACACCGGGGAGCTGTTTTTT	CASSQGHSGDTGELFF
NA	TRBJ1-2	TRBV5-1	NA	TGCGCCAGCAGCCCCGGACAGACCTATGGCTACACCTTC	CASSPGQTYGYTF
NA	TRBJ1-6	TRBV12-2	NA	TGTGCAAGTCGCTTAGGGCAGGGGGTCTCACCCCTCCACTTT	CASRLGQGVSPLHF
few	TRBJ1-1	TRBV5-6	NA	TGTGCCAGCAGCTTGGCCGAGGGATCTGAAGCTTTCTTT	CASSLAEGSEAFF
few	TRBJ1-2	TRBV6-5	TRBD1	TGTGCCACCCAAGGACAGGGGGATGGCTACACCTTC	CATQGQGDGYTF
NA	TRBJ2-7	TRBV6-1	NA	TGTGCCAGCAGTGATCGGGGAGTCGAGCAGTACTTC	CASSDRGVEQYF
few	TRBJ2-5	TRBV30	NA	TGTGCCTGGGGAGGGGATCGTGCAGAGACCCAGTACTTC	CAWGGDRAETQYF
NA	TRBJ2-2	TRBV4-2	TRBD2	TGTGCCAGCAGCCAAGAACTAGCGGGAGTGGGCGGGGAGCTGTTTTTT	CASSQELAGVGGELFF